These 31 T cell receptor beta chains originate from one sample sequenced in a study of T cell responses to AZD1222 COVID-19 vaccine. Assay: immunoSEQ multiplex PCR; the TCRdb copy retains only in-frame clones and omits some. The sample comprises about 120,000 clones, almost 95% of which are singletons, and 1.6% rests with the top ten. Sequencing was performed on peripheral blood, taken 28 days after the second AZD1222 dose. These TCRs come from an adult who received the AZD1222 COVID-19 vaccine.

This clone was observed a single time. The rearrangement links TRBV2 to TRBJ2-3; 7 nucleotides line up with TRBD1. V gave up 9 bases and J gave up 5 bases; unmatched junction bases: 14. The CDR3 has 15 residues. Germline CDR1 reads SNHLY; CDR2 reads FYNNEI. The CDR3 here is CASRQGTTIGDTQYF. In DNA, the CDR3 is TGTGCCAGTCGACAGGGCACGACTATAGGAGATACGCAGTATTTT.

This chain uses TRBV2 with TRBJ2-7; tentatively, D is TRBD1 (7 bases). CDR1 SNHLY and CDR2 FYNNEI come from the germline V gene. Trimming removed 3 bases from V and 1 base from J, with 16 bases in between. This CDR3 has 16 residues. The CDR3: CASSDWRGLDSYEQYF. The DNA for the CDR3 is TGTGCCAGCAGTGATTGGAGGGGGCTTGATTCCTACGAGCAGTACTTC.

The chain joins TRBV14 to TRBJ2-1, with D possibly matching TRBD1 (5 bases). The CDR3 length is 15 residues. V was trimmed by 1 base and J by 7 bases, leaving 14 bases between them. CDR1 is SGHDN and CDR2 is FVKESK in the germline V gene. CDR3 protein: CASSQAQGRVNEQFF. In DNA form, the CDR3 reads TGTGCCAGCAGCCAAGCCCAGGGTAGGGTTAATGAGCAGTTCTTC.

The V and J genes are TRBV28 and TRBJ1-1, with D perhaps matching TRBD1 (6 bases). Trimming removed 2 bases from V and 8 bases from J, with 15 bases in between. CDR1 is MDHEN, CDR2 SYDVKM, per germline. This CDR3 region has 14 residues. This CDR3 is CASSLGSGHQEAFF. The CDR3 DNA follows: TGTGCCAGCAGTTTAGGTTCGGGACACCAAGAAGCTTTCTTT.

J is TRBJ1-1 and V is TRBV4-1; 7 nucleotides agree with TRBD1. CDR1 MGHRA and CDR2 YSYEKL come from the germline V gene. V lost 4 bases and J lost 0; bases outside the gene matches: 5. CDR3 length: 15 amino acids. The CDR3: CASSPRTGLNTEAFF. As DNA, the CDR3 is TGCGCCAGCAGCCCCAGGACAGGACTGAACACTGAAGCTTTCTTT.

The chain combines TRBV5-6 with TRBJ1-2, with D tentatively TRBD1 (5 bases). The CDR3 loop spans 13 amino acids. Germline-derived CDR1 and CDR2 are SGHDT and YYEEEE. Trimming removed 4 bases at V and 6 bases at J, with 13 bases between. The CDR3 DNA reads as TGTGCCAGCAGCCCTGGGGGGGAAAATGGCTACACCTTC. It encodes CASSPGGENGYTF.

The chain employs TRBV7-6 and TRBJ2-5, with a weak D call TRBD1 (5 bases). Germline V gene lookup returns CDR1 SGHVS and CDR2 FNYEAQ. The CDR3 is made up of 15 amino acids. Trimming removed 2 bases from V and 5 bases from J, with 15 bases in between. The CDR3 nucleotides read TGTGCCAGCAGCTTAATGTTTAGGGGTGGGGAGACCCAGTACTTC. Translated: CASSLMFRGGETQYF.

The chain uses TRBV28 and TRBJ1-1; a possible D gene is TRBD1 (5 bases). Germline values: CDR1 MDHEN, CDR2 SYDVKM. CDR3 length: 15 residues. Trimming pared 4 bases from V and 6 bases from J, leaving 18 bases between. The CDR3 loop is CASSSGEGRPAEAFF. The CDR3 DNA is TGTGCCAGCAGTTCGGGAGAGGGGCGTCCGGCTGAAGCTTTCTTT.

The V and J genes are TRBV27 and TRBJ2-1; D is ambiguous. The CDR3 runs to 15 residues. CDR1 is MNHEY, CDR2 SMNVEV, per germline (reference sequence). Trimming left V 5 bases short and J 9 bases short, with 20 bases between. The CDR3 loop is CASSARQVGRIEQFF. CDR3 in DNA: TGTGCCAGCAGTGCTCGACAAGTAGGCCGCATTGAGCAGTTCTTC.

This clone came up once. The V and J genes are TRBV11-2 and TRBJ2-5, with D maybe TRBD2 (6 bases). Trimming took off 1 base at V and 3 bases at J, with 9 bases between the two ends. Looked up from germline, CDR1 is SGHAT and CDR2 is FQNNGV. There are 14 residues in the CDR3. For the CDR3, the DNA is TGTGCCAGCAGCTTAGGGACTACCGAAGAGACCCAGTACTTC. Translated: CASSLGTTEETQYF.

The chain is built from TRBV19 and TRBJ2-1; TRBD2 matches 13 bases. This CDR3 is built from 16 residues. J lost 4 bases, V lost 5 bases, and 5 bases had no gene match. The germline gives CDR1 LNHDA, CDR2 SQIVND (reference sequence). The CDR3 loop is CASSSRTSGSYNEQFF. The CDR3 nucleotides read TGTGCCAGTAGTTCCCGGACTAGCGGGAGTTACAATGAGCAGTTCTTC.

This chain links TRBV14 with TRBJ2-3; D is unresolved. CDR3 size: 13 residues. V shed 4 bases and J shed 2 bases, with 7 bases lying between them. CDR1 and CDR2 (germline): SGHDN, FVKESK. Here the CDR3 DNA reads TGTGCCAGCAGCCTTCTGTTCACAGATACGCAGTATTTT. It codes for CASSLLFTDTQYF.

The CDR3 nucleotides are TGCGCCAGCCACCGCGGGGCACCAAACTATGGCTACACCTTC. Translating gives CASHRGAPNYGYTF. The rearrangement links TRBV10-2 to TRBJ1-2; D might be TRBD1 (5 bases). Germline V gene sequence: CDR1 WSHSY, CDR2 SAAADI. There are 14 residues in the CDR3. V lost 8 bases to trimming and J lost 2 bases, with 15 bases between them.

In the case of this clone: The junction differs from germline at one of its ends, possibly a read error. CDR3 sequence (DNA): TGCGCCAGCAGCGAAACAGGGGCCCAACCGCTAGTTTTT. Encoded protein: CASSETGAQPLVF. The chain is built from TRBV10-2 and TRBJ2-2, with 7 bases that match TRBD1. Per the germline V gene, CDR1 is WSHSY and CDR2 is SAAADI. CDR3 size: 13 residues.

V is TRBV9 and J is TRBJ2-1, with TRBD2 identical over 14 bases. Trimming at V came to 3 bases and at J to 10 bases, leaving 3 bases not matched to a gene. The germline V gene has CDR1 SGDLS and CDR2 YYNGEE. The CDR3 length is 14 residues. The CDR3 DNA is TGTGCCAGCAGCGCGGGACTAGCGGGGGAAGAGCAGTTCTTC. It codes for CASSAGLAGEEQFF.

This clone was recorded only once. J is TRBJ2-7 and V is TRBV7-8, with 8 bases identical to TRBD1. The CDR3 extends over 15 amino acids. CDR1 SGHVS and CDR2 FQNEAQ come from the germline V gene. V shed 3 bases and J 7 bases; nucleotides not matched to a gene: 11. CDR3 loop: CASSFVTGALLEQYF. CDR3 nucleotide sequence: TGTGCCAGCAGCTTTGTGACAGGGGCCCTCTTGGAGCAGTACTTC.

In this sample, this clone turned up a few times. V gene TRBV10-2 combines with J gene TRBJ2-1; D uncertain. Trimming cost V 1 base and J 13 bases, with 8 bases left between them. Germline V gene data show CDR1 as WSHSY and CDR2 as SAAADI. This CDR3 comprises 11 residues. CDR3 coding DNA: TGCGCCAGCAGTGAGTTGGCCTTTCAGTTCTTC. This encodes CASSELAFQFF.

V usage is TRBV6-6 and J usage is TRBJ1-4; 7 bases map to TRBD1. Germline V CDR1 and CDR2: MNHNY, SVGAGI (reference sequence). The CDR3 is made up of 16 amino acids. Trimming at V came to 0 bases and at J to 7 bases, leaving 8 bases not matched to a gene. Here the CDR3 DNA reads TGTGCCAGCAGTTACTCGAGACAGGGAGGCGGTGAAAAACTGTTTTTT. Protein sequence: CASSYSRQGGGEKLFF.

This sequence joins TRBV19 and TRBJ1-6; D gene unclear. The germline V gene has CDR1 LNHDA and CDR2 SQIVND (reference sequence). Trimming took off 7 bases at V and 5 bases at J, with 9 bases between the two ends. The CDR3 runs to 13 residues. CDR3 coding DNA: TGTGCCAGTACGGCGGGCAATAATTCACCCCTCCACTTT. Translated, it gives CASTAGNNSPLHF.

CDR3 sequence: CASSLSRQGRYGYTF. CDR3 coding DNA: TGTGCCAGCAGCTTATCGAGACAGGGAAGATATGGCTACACCTTC. This chain joins TRBV11-2 and TRBJ1-2; 7 nucleotides match TRBD1. Per germline, CDR1 SGHAT and CDR2 FQNNGV. CDR3 length: 15 residues. With V trimmed by 2 bases and J by 5 bases, 8 bases remained unmatched.

J is TRBJ2-1 and V is TRBV28, with D possibly TRBD1 on 6 matching bases. CDR1 is MDHEN and CDR2 is SYDVKM in the germline V gene. Trimming left V 2 bases short and J 10 bases short, with 15 bases between. The CDR3 has 14 amino acids. The CDR3 DNA follows: TGTGCCAGCAGTTTAATAGCGCCTGACAGGGAGCAGTTCTTC. Its translation is CASSLIAPDREQFF.

This clone was detected once. The rearrangement links TRBV7-9 to TRBJ1-1; TRBD1 is a possible D gene (6 bases). Germline loops: CDR1 SEHNR, CDR2 FQNEAQ (reference sequence). Trimming pared 2 bases from V and 0 bases from J, leaving 10 bases between. The CDR3 contains 15 residues. CDR3 region: CASSLFGQMNTEAFF. The CDR3 region has the DNA TGTGCCAGCAGCTTATTTGGACAGATGAACACTGAAGCTTTCTTT.

V and J are TRBV27 and TRBJ2-4; D is perhaps TRBD1 (6 bases). The CDR3 runs 17 residues. CDR1 and CDR2 (germline): MNHEY, SMNVEV (reference sequence). With 7 bases removed from V and 2 bases from J, the gap between germline ends came to 21 bases. As DNA, the CDR3 is TGTGCCAGCAACCCGTGGGACACCTTGAAGCCCAAAAACATTCAGTACTTC. The encoded protein is CASNPWDTLKPKNIQYF.

The CDR3 DNA reads as TGTGCCAGCAGCTCCCGGGACGGCACAGATACGCAGTATTTT. Protein sequence: CASSSRDGTDTQYF. The V gene is TRBV7-9, the J gene TRBJ2-3, with D perhaps assigned TRBD1 or TRBD2 (5 bases each). Germline values: CDR1 SEHNR, CDR2 FQNEAQ (reference sequence). V lost 4 bases to trimming and J lost 1 base, with 9 bases between them. There are 14 residues in the CDR3.

V is TRBV28 and J is TRBJ2-2; 11 bases are shared with TRBD2. The CDR3 covers 16 residues. In germline, CDR1 is MDHEN, CDR2 SYDVKM. After removal of 5 bases from V and 5 bases from J, the junction contained 7 bases not matched to a gene. CDR3 DNA: TGTGCCAGCAGTCCCTCACTAGCGGGAGTTACCGGGGAGCTGTTTTTT. It encodes CASSPSLAGVTGELFF.

This chain connects TRBV7-8 to TRBJ1-2, with a weak D call TRBD1 (6 bases). Germline CDR1 reads SGHVS; CDR2 reads FQNEAQ. This CDR3 contains 13 residues. V shed 4 bases and J shed 8 bases, with 14 bases lying between them. CDR3 bases: TGTGCCAGCAGCTCAGATACAGGGTACGGCTACACCTTC. This gives the protein CASSSDTGYGYTF.

This clone has only one observation. V and J are TRBV12-3 or TRBV12-4 and TRBJ1-2, with D unclear. Trimming cost V 6 bases and J 8 bases, with 13 bases left between them. The CDR3 is 12 residues long. The CDR3 reads CASSMTERGYTF. DNA of the CDR3: TGTGCCAGCAGCATGACTGAACGCGGCTACACCTTC.

The J gene is TRBJ1-3, the V gene TRBV28, with D maybe TRBD1 (6 bases). There are 15 residues in the CDR3. Germline V gene data show CDR1 as MDHEN and CDR2 as SYDVKM. V was pared by 6 bases and J by 4 bases, with 16 bases between. This CDR3 is CASRAGGGTGNTIYF. CDR3 nucleotides: TGTGCCAGCAGGGCAGGTGGCGGGACAGGAAACACCATATATTTT.

V usage is TRBV6-5 and J usage is TRBJ2-5; no firm D call. Deletions cut 2 bases from V and 4 bases from J, with 5 bases between. CDR1 and CDR2 from the germline V gene are MNHEY and SVGAGI. The CDR3 is made up of 12 amino acids. Here the CDR3 reads CASSYVGETQYF. Written as DNA, the CDR3 is TGTGCCAGCAGTTACGTCGGAGAGACCCAGTACTTC.

The chain joins TRBV21-1 to TRBJ2-1; TRBD2 was called by the table and not checked on the DNA. TRBV21-1 is described as a pseudogene. This CDR3 spans 16 amino acids. DNA of the CDR3: TGTGCCAGCAGCACCCCTGCCCCCCTAGCTACGGGTGAGCAGTTCTTC. As protein: CASSTPAPLATGEQFF.

The V and J genes are TRBV10-1 and TRBJ1-5, with 10 bases matching TRBD1. Germline CDR1 reads WNHNN; CDR2 reads SYGVQD (reference sequence). This CDR3 is built from 15 residues. Trimming took 10 bases from V and 5 from J; bases not matched to a gene: 11. The CDR3 protein is CATTFRDRGYQPQHF. DNA for the CDR3: TGCGCCACCACGTTCCGGGACAGGGGCTATCAGCCCCAGCATTTT.